The TCR beta chain under discussion was sequenced for a study of spatial heterogeneity in lung cancer. At the level of the study: Detected beta-chain sequences consistently exceeded alpha-chain sequences.

Time point here: sample taken at primary tumor resection. Unsorted samples of tumor, nontumor lung or frozen PBMC had their whole RNA sequenced. Donors were some 72 untreated early-stage non-small cell lung cancer patients. The CDR3 has 16 residues. Every TCR cDNA molecule carried a tag that served as a unique molecular identifier. From the 5' RACE reads, TCRdb called clonotypes with MiXCR, one entry per CDR3 protein. The sample contains about 15,000 distinct CDR3 sequences, under 14% of which appear only once. This sequence joins TRBV12-2 and TRBJ2-1; the listed D gene, TRBD1, was not tested against the DNA. TRBV12-2 is listed as a pseudogene. The sample was PBMCs, taken at surgery. This clonotype was sampled from a female donor with early-stage non-small cell lung cancer. The CDR3 nucleotides read TGTGCAAGTCGCCCTATAGGGGTAGGACACTACAATGAGCAGTTCTTC. Its protein is CASRPIGVGHYNEQFF.